The source of this T cell receptor beta chain is a study of CD8+ T cells in alopecia areata (dated by TCRdb to between 2017 and 2018). Study-wide context: Treated patients were enrolled in an open-label pilot trial of oral tofacitinib, 5 to 10 mg twice daily, for moderate-to-severe alopecia areata. Tofacitinib was given for 6 to 18 months, followed by 6 months of follow-up off drug to assess delayed response and recurrence. For the treated patients, the SALT score, which quantifies what percentage of scalp surface area is affected, served as the measure of disease severity. The study used high-throughput TCRbeta sequencing to examine T cell clonal expansion in alopecia areata, in both the C3H/HeJ mouse model and human patients. Human TCRbeta sequencing covered scalp tissue and sorted CD4+ and CD8+ peripheral blood T cells from patchy and totalis/universalis alopecia areata patients and healthy controls. Patients on tofacitinib were biopsied at baseline and after 4 and 24 weeks of treatment, and several of the patients also had a later scalp biopsy. Clonality in the scalp was compared among normal scalp (n=4), patchy alopecia areata scalp (n=8), and alopecia totalis/universalis scalp (n=8). RNA came from the PAXgene miRNA kit for fixed scalp, the miRNeasy kit for PBMCs, and the RNeasy kit for mouse skin. Amplification of TCRbeta CDR3 regions was done by immunoSEQ multiplex PCR using 35 Vbeta forward primers and 13 Jbeta reverse primers.

In the paper's terms, the time point label means: roughly 24 weeks on oral tofacitinib. Interpreted using the paper, the treatment or condition label stands for: oral pan-JAK inhibitor, 5-10 mg twice daily. From alopecia areata patients, peripheral blood was collected along with lesional scalp punch biopsies. After PBMCs were isolated by density centrifugation and stained for CD3, CD4 and CD8, a FACSAria was used to sort CD4+ and CD8+ T cells. As encoded in the germline V gene, CDR1 is SGHDN while CDR2 is FVKESK. From cysteine to phenylalanine, the CDR3 is 16 amino acids long. Just the 48-base CDR3 DNA is kept, in frame starting at base 1. V and J are truncated by 1 base and 1 base respectively, leaving an intervening sequence of 12 bases. Study-level results and caveats: During tofacitinib treatment, many expanded lesional clones remained in scalp and blood, and this persistence may partly explain relapse after treatment is stopped. Compared with normal scalp, lesional scalp had higher clonality and more expanded CD8+ clones, particularly in alopecia totalis/universalis, a pattern that suggests antigenic drive. Because the treated cohort was small and included a single nonresponder, larger studies are needed to assess links between baseline CD8+ expansion and response. With tofacitinib, both scalp clonality and the number of expanded CD8+ clones among the top 100 scalp clones went down significantly. Scalp TCR repertoire analysis is complicated because resident alphabeta T cells in normal human skin are also sequenced, whereas mouse skin is dominated by gammadelta T cells. TCR sequences shared between patients were less clear than in mice, possibly partly because of HLA diversity in the patient population.

Of note for this clone: The clone's antigen remains unknown. Base qualities are missing; no much larger clone stands one base away.

Library preparation employed the immunoSEQ multiplex PCR assay. For TCR sequencing, RNA was extracted from every sample and reverse transcribed into cDNA to serve as template. SuperScript III was used to make first-strand cDNA, primed with a 2:1 mix of oligo-dT and random hexamers. A synthetic immune receptor repertoire was used to measure amplification bias, and any remaining bias was corrected computationally. On the authors' methods: After raw reads were preprocessed to remove errors, the CDR3 was defined following IMGT conventions as running from the conserved cysteine to phenylalanine. To get clonality, Shannon entropy was normalized by log2 of the number of productive unique TCRs and the result was subtracted from 1. Whether scalp clones were CD4 or CD8 was inferred by matching scalp TCRbeta sequences against CD4 and CD8 repertoires sorted from blood. Held by TCRdb, this immuneACCESS table contains in-frame sequences only and omits some clones. Under half of the omission traces to an unresolved V gene where checked; the cause of the rest is unknown. V and J calls and clone size are copied from that table; D and trimming were computed from the DNA. A total of 80,000 to 100,000 clones appear in this sample, around 40% of them only once. Of the sample, more than 15% is held by the ten largest clones.

The chain employs TRBV14 and TRBJ2-3; TRBD1 is possibly the D segment (6 matching bases). The receptor's source is a human donor with alopecia areata. This material consisted of CD8+ T cells sorted from blood, taken at week 24, from a patient treated with tofacitinib. The sequenced DNA is TGTGCCAGCAGCCAAGGACAGGTACTTCGCACAGATACGCAGTATTTT. It encodes CASSQGQVLRTDTQYF.